The next 18 T cell receptor beta chains were all read from a single sample in a study of blood T cell repertoires in COVID-19. The assay was immunoSEQ multiplex PCR, and TCRdb's table has in-frame clones only and misses some. In the table there are 200,000 or so clones, around nine tenths of which are singletons. The sample comprised peripheral blood. Receptors were obtained from a man aged 50-60 years with COVID-19, enrolled during active disease.

The chain is built from TRBV19 and TRBJ2-7, with TRBD1 identical over 7 bases. This CDR3 has 14 amino acids. Germline V gene lookup returns CDR1 LNHDA and CDR2 SQIVND (reference sequence). The J segment lost 3 bases and the V segment lost 5 bases, leaving 7 bases of the junction unmatched. The CDR3, as DNA: TGTGCCAGTAGTCCGACAGGGACCCTCTACGAGCAGTACTTC. Translating it yields CASSPTGTLYEQYF. The variable domain in full, with the rest retrieved from reference TRBV19 and TRBJ2-7, is DGGITQSPKYLFRKEGQNVTLSCEQNLNHDAMYWYRQDPGQGLRLIYYSQIVNDFQKGDIAEGYSVSREKKESFPLTVTSAQKNPTAFYLCASSPTGTLYEQYFGPGTRLTVT.

In this sample, this clone turned up once. For the CDR3, the DNA is TGTGCTAGTGGTTTGGAAACTAGCGTCGATACGCAGTATTTT. Amino acids: CASGLETSVDTQYF. The genes are TRBV12-5 and TRBJ2-3; 7 bases match TRBD2. Germline lookup yields CDR1 LGHNT and CDR2 FRNRAP. The CDR3 is made up of 14 amino acids. V lost 1 base to trimming and J lost 6 bases; unmatched junction nucleotides: 4.

The chain combines TRBV11-2 with TRBJ2-3, with D possibly matching TRBD2 (5 bases). This CDR3 is 13 amino acids long. The V end was cut by 7 bases, the J end by 2 bases, with 10 bases between. Germline assignment: CDR1 SGHAT and CDR2 FQNNGV. The CDR3, as DNA: TGTGCCAGCACCCGGGAATCCACAGATACGCAGTATTTT. This sequence encodes CASTRESTDTQYF.

This clone has just one count. The rearrangement uses TRBV7-2 and TRBJ1-5; TRBD1 matches 8 bases. The CDR3 totals 16 residues. Trimming took 1 base from V and 6 from J; bases not matched to a gene: 8. Germline V gene lookup returns CDR1 SGHTA and CDR2 FQGNSA. The CDR3 coding sequence is TGTGCCAGCAGCTTAGTGGGTGGGACAGGAGGTCAGCCCCAGCATTTT. It specifies CASSLVGGTGGQPQHF.

DNA for the CDR3: TGTGCCAGCAGCTTTCGGGGGTTCACTGAAGCTTTCTTT. This translates into CASSFRGFTEAFF. V gene TRBV7-8 combines with J gene TRBJ1-1; D is perhaps TRBD1 (5 bases). This CDR3 contains 13 residues. The germline V gene has CDR1 SGHVS and CDR2 FQNEAQ. The V end was cut by 3 bases, the J end by 4 bases, with 9 bases between.

The rearrangement links TRBV27 to TRBJ1-2, with TRBD1 identical over 8 bases. The CDR3 is 15 amino acids. The germline V gene encodes CDR1 MNHEY and CDR2 SMNVEV (reference sequence). Losses at the gene ends were 5 bases for V and 7 bases for J; bases not matched to a gene: 12. The CDR3 nucleotides are TGTGCCAGCAGTCCCCGATCCAGGGGGCGAACTGGCTACACCTTC. Its protein is CASSPRSRGRTGYTF.

This clone was seen only once. The chain joins TRBV27 to TRBJ2-7, with TRBD1 identical over 8 bases. This CDR3 comprises 13 residues. The junction had 6 bases not matched to a gene; V was cut back by 6 bases and J by 5 bases. Germline CDR1 MNHEY, CDR2 SMNVEV (reference sequence). The CDR3 spells CASRRTGRNEQYF. The CDR3 DNA is TGTGCCAGCAGACGGACAGGGAGGAACGAGCAGTACTTC.

The J gene is TRBJ1-2, the V gene TRBV4-2; tentative D call: TRBD1 (5 bases). This CDR3 has 15 residues. Per the germline V gene, CDR1 is LGHNA and CDR2 is YNFKEQ. V shed 0 bases and J shed 5 bases, with 13 bases lying between them. The CDR3, as DNA: TGTGCCAGCAGCCAAGATTCGTTACAGGCTTATGGCTACACCTTC. Translated: CASSQDSLQAYGYTF.

The chain links TRBV5-1 to TRBJ1-3; a weak D match, TRBD1 (6 bases). V shed 4 bases and J shed 0 bases, with 14 bases lying between them. Germline-derived CDR1 and CDR2 are SGHRS and YFSETQ. The CDR3 covers 16 residues. For the CDR3, the DNA is TGCGCCAGCAGCGCGCGAGGACAGATCTCTGGAAACACCATATATTTT. This translates into CASSARGQISGNTIYF.

The chain recombines TRBV19 with TRBJ1-6; D might be TRBD1 (5 bases). Trimming shortened V by 4 bases and J by 6 bases, and 16 bases separated the two germline ends. The CDR3 totals 16 residues. From germline, CDR1 is LNHDA and CDR2 SQIVND (reference sequence). The CDR3 nucleotides are TGTGCCAGTAGTACAGACATGGCGGGGCGTAATTCACCCCTCCACTTT. Encoded protein: CASSTDMAGRNSPLHF.

The chain joins TRBV19 to TRBJ2-5, with 10 bases identical to TRBD1. CDR1 is LNHDA, CDR2 SQIVND, per germline (reference sequence). Losses at the gene ends were 11 bases for V and 5 bases for J; bases not matched to a gene: 8. The CDR3 length is 13 residues. In DNA form, the CDR3 reads TGTGCCTGCCGGGACAGGGGTTGGGAGACCCAGTACTTC. Protein product: CACRDRGWETQYF. Full variable domain (rest looked up from reference TRBV19 and TRBJ2-5): DGGITQSPKYLFRKEGQNVTLSCEQNLNHDAMYWYRQDPGQGLRLIYYSQIVNDFQKGDIAEGYSVSREKKESFPLTVTSAQKNPTAFYLCACRDRGWETQYFGPGTRLLVL.

This chain links TRBV10-1 with TRBJ2-1; 11 positions agree with TRBD1. From germline, CDR1 is WNHNN and CDR2 SYGVQD (reference sequence). V trimming: 0 bases; J trimming: 8 bases; junction bases outside the gene matches: 3. This CDR3 has 15 residues. The CDR3 sequence: CASSESRTGGDEQFF. CDR3 nucleotides: TGCGCCAGCAGTGAGTCGAGGACAGGGGGCGATGAGCAGTTCTTC.

This chain connects TRBV19 to TRBJ2-4, with 15 bases fitting TRBD2. The CDR3 has 18 amino acids. The ends lost 6 bases at V and 3 bases at J; junction bases unmatched: 9. The V gene's germline CDR1 is LNHDA and CDR2 SQIVND (reference sequence). CDR3 sequence (DNA): TGTGCCAGTAGCGGACTAGCGGGAGGGTTTTGGGACAAAAACATTCAGTACTTC. It codes for CASSGLAGGFWDKNIQYF.

The CDR3 nucleotides read TGCGCCAGCAGCTTGGTTCCCGGGACAGATAATTCACCCCTCCACTTT. Amino acids: CASSLVPGTDNSPLHF. This chain connects TRBV5-1 to TRBJ1-6; TRBD1 aligns across 7 bases. J lost 5 bases, V lost 0 bases, and 5 bases had no gene match. Germline-derived CDR1 and CDR2 are SGHRS and YFSETQ. This CDR3 spans 16 amino acids.

J is TRBJ2-7 and V is TRBV5-1; 9 positions match TRBD2. CDR1 is SGHRS, CDR2 YFSETQ, per germline. V gave up 4 bases and J gave up 1 base; unmatched junction bases: 3. The CDR3 contains 14 residues. The CDR3 sequence is CASSSSGGSYEQYF. In DNA, the CDR3 is TGCGCCAGCAGCAGTAGCGGGGGTTCCTACGAGCAGTACTTC. Complete variable domain (other parts from reference TRBV5-1 and TRBJ2-7): KAGVTQTPRYLIKTRGQQVTLSCSPISGHRSVSWYQQTPGQGLQFLFEYFSETQRNKGNFPGRFSGRQFSNSRSEMNVSTLELGDSALYLCASSSSGGSYEQYFGPGTRLTVT.

V usage is TRBV6-5 and J usage is TRBJ1-5; 8 bases line up with TRBD1. Germline V gene data show CDR1 as MNHEY and CDR2 as SVGAGI. The CDR3 is 15 amino acids. After removal of 6 bases from V and 6 bases from J, the junction contained 10 bases not matched to a gene. For the CDR3, the DNA is TGTGCCAGCAGAGACGGCACAGGGGGAGGTCAGCCCCAGCATTTT. The encoded protein is CASRDGTGGGQPQHF.

This CDR3 is CASSLLVAYEQYF. As DNA, the CDR3 is TGTGCCAGCAGTTTACTAGTTGCCTACGAGCAGTACTTC. This chain links TRBV12-3 or TRBV12-4 with TRBJ2-7; D not resolved. The CDR3 is 13 residues long. V was trimmed by 2 bases and J by 2 bases, leaving 7 bases between them.

This rearrangement joins TRBV2 to TRBJ1-5; tentative D call: TRBD1 (6 bases). V gave up 6 bases and J gave up 0 bases, with 9 bases separating them. This CDR3 is 14 amino acids long. CDR1 is SNHLY and CDR2 is FYNNEI in the germline V gene. CDR3 nucleotides: TGTGCCAGCAGAACAGGGCATAGCAATCAGCCCCAGCATTTT. Amino acids: CASRTGHSNQPQHF.